Sequencing of this TCR beta chain was carried out in a study of spatial heterogeneity in lung cancer. Overall study context: The library had UMIs, and each TCR and UMI pair averaged more than ten raw reads.

V lost 0 bases, J lost 5 bases, and 19 bases lay in between. Looked up from germline, CDR1 is MNHEY and CDR2 is SVGAGI. CDR3 size: 17 residues. Regarding time point: sample taken at primary tumor resection. Sequencing was performed on whole RNA extracted from tumor and nontumor lung tissue, or from frozen PBMC, and the material was left unsorted. Around 70 TRACERx patients with early, untreated non-small cell lung cancer donated samples. On each TCR cDNA molecule, a unique molecular identifier was present. Each CDR3 protein is one row after TCRdb ran MiXCR on the 5' RACE reads. The sample yields some 87,000 distinct CDR3 sequences, around 9% seen once. This clonotype was detected many times. Antigen unknown. Notes on the study in general: At resection, ubiquitous expanded tumor TCRs appeared in blood more than at follow-up.

Here the sequenced sample was PBMCs, taken at surgery. The TCR was taken from a male donor with early-stage non-small cell lung cancer. The chain combines TRBV6-5 with TRBJ2-5; D is unresolved. The CDR3 loop is CASSYSAQGSLGETQYF. The CDR3 nucleotides read TGTGCCAGCAGTTACTCCGCCCAAGGCTCCCTAGGGGAGACCCAGTACTTC.